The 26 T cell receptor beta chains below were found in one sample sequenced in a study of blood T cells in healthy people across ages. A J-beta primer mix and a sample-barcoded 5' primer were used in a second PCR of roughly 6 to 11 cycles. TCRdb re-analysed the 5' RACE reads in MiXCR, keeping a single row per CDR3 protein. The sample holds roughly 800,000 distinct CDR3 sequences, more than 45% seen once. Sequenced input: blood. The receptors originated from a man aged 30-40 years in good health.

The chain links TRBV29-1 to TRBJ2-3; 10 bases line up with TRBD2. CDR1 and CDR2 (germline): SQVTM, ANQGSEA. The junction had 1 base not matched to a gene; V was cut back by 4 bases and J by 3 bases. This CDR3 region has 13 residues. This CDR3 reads CSVVAGGTDTQYF. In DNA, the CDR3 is TGCAGCGTTGTAGCGGGAGGAACAGATACGCAGTATTTT.

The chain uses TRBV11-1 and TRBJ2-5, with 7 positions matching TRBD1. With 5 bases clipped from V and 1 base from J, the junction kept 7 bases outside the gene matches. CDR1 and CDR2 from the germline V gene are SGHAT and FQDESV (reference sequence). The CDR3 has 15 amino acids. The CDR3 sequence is CASSGRRGIQETQYF. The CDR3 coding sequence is TGTGCCAGCAGCGGGCGCAGGGGGATCCAAGAGACCCAGTACTTC.

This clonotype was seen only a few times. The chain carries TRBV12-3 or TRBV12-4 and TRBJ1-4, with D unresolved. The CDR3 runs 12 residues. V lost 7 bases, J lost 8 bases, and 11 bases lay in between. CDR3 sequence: CASKREREKLFF. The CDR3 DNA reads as TGTGCCAGCAAGAGGGAAAGGGAAAAACTGTTTTTT.

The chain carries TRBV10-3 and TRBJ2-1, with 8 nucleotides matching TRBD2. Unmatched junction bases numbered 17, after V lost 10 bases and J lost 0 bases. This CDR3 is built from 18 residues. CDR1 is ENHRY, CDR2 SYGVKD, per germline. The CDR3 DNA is TGTGCCACCGTCCCGGTTAGTGCGGGAGGTGACTCCTACAATGAGCAGTTCTTC. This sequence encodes CATVPVSAGGDSYNEQFF.

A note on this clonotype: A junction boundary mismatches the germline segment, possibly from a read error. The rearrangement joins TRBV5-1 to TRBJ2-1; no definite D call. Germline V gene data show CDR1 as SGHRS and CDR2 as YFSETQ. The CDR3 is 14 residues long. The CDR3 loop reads CASSLYYRTNGQFF. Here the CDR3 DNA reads TGCGCCAGCAGCTTGTATTATCGGACCAATGGGCAGTTCTTC.

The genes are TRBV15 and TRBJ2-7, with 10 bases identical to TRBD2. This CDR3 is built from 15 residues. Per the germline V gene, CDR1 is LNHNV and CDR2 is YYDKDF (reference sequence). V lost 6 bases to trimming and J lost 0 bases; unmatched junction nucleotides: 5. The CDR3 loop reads CATSVSSGGSYEQYF. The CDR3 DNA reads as TGTGCCACCAGTGTCTCTAGCGGGGGCTCCTACGAGCAGTACTTC.

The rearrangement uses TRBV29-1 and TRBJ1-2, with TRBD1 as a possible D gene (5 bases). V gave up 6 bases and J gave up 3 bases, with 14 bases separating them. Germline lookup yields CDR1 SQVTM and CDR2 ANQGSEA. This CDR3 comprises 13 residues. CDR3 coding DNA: TGCAGCGTCCGGGACGTAACGGACTATGGCTACACCTTC. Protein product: CSVRDVTDYGYTF. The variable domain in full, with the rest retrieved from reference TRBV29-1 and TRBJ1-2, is SAVISQKPSRDICQRGTSLTIQCQVDSQVTMMFWYRQQPGQSLTLIATANQGSEATYESGFVIDKFPISRPNLTFSTLTVSNMSPEDSSIYLCSVRDVTDYGYTFGSGTRLTVV.

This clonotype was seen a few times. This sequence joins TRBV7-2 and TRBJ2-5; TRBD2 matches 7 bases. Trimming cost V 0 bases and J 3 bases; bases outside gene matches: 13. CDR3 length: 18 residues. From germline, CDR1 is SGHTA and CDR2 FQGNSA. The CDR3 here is CASSLAILYRAGEETQYF. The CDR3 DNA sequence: TGTGCCAGCAGCTTAGCCATATTGTACCGGGCGGGGGAAGAGACCCAGTACTTC.

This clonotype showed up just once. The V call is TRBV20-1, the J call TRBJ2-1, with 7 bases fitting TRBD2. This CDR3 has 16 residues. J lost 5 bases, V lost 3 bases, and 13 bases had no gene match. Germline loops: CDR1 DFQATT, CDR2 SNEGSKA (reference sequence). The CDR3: CSASDTSGTTNNEQFF. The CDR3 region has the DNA TGCAGTGCTAGTGATACGAGCGGGACTACCAACAATGAGCAGTTCTTC.

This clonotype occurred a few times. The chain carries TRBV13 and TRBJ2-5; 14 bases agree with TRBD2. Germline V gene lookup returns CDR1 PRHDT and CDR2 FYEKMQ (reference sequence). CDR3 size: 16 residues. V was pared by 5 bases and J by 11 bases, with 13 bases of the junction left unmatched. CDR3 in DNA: TGTGCCAGCAGCCAACTGCGACTAGCGGGAGGGGGGGAGCAGTACTTC. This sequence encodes CASSQLRLAGGGEQYF. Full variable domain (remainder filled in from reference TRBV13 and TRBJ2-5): AAGVIQSPRHLIKEKRETATLKCYPIPRHDTVYWYQQGPGQDPQFLISFYEKMQSDKGSIPDRFSAQQFSDYHSELNMSSLELGDSALYFCASSQLRLAGGGEQYFGPGTRLLVL.

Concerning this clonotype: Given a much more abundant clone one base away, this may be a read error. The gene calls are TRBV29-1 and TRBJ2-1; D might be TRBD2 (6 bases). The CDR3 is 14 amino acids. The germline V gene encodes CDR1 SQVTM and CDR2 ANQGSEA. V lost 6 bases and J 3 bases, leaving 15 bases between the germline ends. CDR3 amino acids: CSVDLGGGYNEQFF. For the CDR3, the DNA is TGCAGCGTCGACCTCGGGGGAGGCTACAATGAGCAGTTCTTC.

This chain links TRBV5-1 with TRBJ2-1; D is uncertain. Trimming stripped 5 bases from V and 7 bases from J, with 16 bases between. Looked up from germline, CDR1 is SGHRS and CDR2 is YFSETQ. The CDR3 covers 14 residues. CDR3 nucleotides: TGCGCCAGCAGACCCGGGCCTCCTCCTAATGAGCAGTTCTTC. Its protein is CASRPGPPPNEQFF. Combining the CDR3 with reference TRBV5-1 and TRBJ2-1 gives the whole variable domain KAGVTQTPRYLIKTRGQQVTLSCSPISGHRSVSWYQQTPGQGLQFLFEYFSETQRNKGNFPGRFSGRQFSNSRSEMNVSTLELGDSALYLCASRPGPPPNEQFFGPGTRLTVL.

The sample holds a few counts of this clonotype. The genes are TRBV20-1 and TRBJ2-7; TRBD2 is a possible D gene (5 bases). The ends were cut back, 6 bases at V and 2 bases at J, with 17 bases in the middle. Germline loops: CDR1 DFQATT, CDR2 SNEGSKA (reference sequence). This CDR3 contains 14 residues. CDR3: CSATGNPSPYEQYF. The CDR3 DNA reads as TGCAGTGCAACCGGGAACCCGAGTCCCTACGAGCAGTACTTC.

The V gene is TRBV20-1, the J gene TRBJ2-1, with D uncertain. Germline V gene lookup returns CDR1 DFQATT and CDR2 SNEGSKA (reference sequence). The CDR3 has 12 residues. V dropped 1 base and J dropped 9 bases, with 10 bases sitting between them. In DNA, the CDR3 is TGCAGTGCTAGAGTGGAAGTAATTGAGCAGTTCTTC. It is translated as CSARVEVIEQFF.

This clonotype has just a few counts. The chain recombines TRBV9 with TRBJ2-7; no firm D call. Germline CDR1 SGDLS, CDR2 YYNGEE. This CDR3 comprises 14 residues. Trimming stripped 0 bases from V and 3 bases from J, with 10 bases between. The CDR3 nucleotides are TGTGCCAGCAGCGTAGGGGCTACCGGCTACGAGCAGTACTTC. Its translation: CASSVGATGYEQYF.

This chain's CDR3 is CASSEEVFTAQYF. The CDR3 DNA is TGTGCCAGCAGTGAAGAGGTTTTTACGGCCCAGTACTTC. The J gene is TRBJ2-5, the V gene TRBV6-1; D ambiguous. CDR3 length: 13 amino acids. Trimming took off 1 base at V and 9 bases at J, with 12 bases between the two ends. Germline loops: CDR1 MNHNS, CDR2 SASEGT.

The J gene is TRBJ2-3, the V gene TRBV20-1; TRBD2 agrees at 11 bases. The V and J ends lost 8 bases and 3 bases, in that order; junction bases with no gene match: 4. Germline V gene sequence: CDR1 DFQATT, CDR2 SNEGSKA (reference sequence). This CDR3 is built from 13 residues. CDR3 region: CSLWTSGTDTQYF. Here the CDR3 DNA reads TGCAGTCTATGGACTAGCGGGACAGATACGCAGTATTTT.

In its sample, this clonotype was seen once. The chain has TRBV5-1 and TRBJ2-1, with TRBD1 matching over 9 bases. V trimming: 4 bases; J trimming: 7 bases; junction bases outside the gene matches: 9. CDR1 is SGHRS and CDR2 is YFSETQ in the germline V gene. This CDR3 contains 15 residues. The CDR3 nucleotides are TGCGCCAGCAGCCAGGGACAGGGATCCATTAATGAGCAGTTCTTC. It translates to CASSQGQGSINEQFF. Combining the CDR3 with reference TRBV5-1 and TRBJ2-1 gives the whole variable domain KAGVTQTPRYLIKTRGQQVTLSCSPISGHRSVSWYQQTPGQGLQFLFEYFSETQRNKGNFPGRFSGRQFSNSRSEMNVSTLELGDSALYLCASSQGQGSINEQFFGPGTRLTVL.

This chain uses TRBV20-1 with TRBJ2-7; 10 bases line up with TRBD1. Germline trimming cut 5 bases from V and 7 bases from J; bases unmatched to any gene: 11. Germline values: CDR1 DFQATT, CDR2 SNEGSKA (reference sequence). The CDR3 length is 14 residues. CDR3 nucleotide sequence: TGCAGTGCTCAAAAGGGACAGGGGAGGGGGGAGCAGTACTTC. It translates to CSAQKGQGRGEQYF.

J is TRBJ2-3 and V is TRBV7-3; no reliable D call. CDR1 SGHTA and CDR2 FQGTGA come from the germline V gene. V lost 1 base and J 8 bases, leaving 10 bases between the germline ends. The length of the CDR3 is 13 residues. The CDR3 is CASSLRKSATQYF. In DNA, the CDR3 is TGTGCCAGCAGCTTAAGGAAGAGCGCTACGCAGTATTTT.

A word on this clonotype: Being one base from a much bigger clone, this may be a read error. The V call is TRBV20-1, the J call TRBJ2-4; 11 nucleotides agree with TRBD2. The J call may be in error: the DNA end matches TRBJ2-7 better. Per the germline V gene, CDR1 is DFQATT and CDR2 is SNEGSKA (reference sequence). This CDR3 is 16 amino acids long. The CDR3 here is CSTRVVGLAATYEQYF. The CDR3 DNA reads TGCAGTACTAGAGTCGTGGGACTAGCGGCAACCTACGAGCAGTACTTC.

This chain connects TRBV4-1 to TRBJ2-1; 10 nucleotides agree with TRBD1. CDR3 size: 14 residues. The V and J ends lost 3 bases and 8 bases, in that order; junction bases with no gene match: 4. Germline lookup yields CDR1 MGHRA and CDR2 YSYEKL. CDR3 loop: CASSQDRGEDEQFF. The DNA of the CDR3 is TGCGCCAGCAGCCAGGACAGGGGGGAGGATGAGCAGTTCTTC.

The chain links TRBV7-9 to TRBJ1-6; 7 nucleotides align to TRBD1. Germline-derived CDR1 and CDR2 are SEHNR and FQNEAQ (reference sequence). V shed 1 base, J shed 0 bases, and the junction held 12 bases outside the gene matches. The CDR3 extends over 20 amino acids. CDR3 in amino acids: CASSLGTGAVQSSYNSPLHF. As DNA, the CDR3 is TGTGCCAGCAGCTTAGGTACAGGGGCCGTACAAAGCTCCTATAATTCACCCCTCCACTTT.

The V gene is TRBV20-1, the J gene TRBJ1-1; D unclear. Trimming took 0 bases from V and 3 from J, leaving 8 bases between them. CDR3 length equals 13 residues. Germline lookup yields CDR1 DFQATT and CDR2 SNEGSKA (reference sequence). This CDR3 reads CSARDPAYTEAFF. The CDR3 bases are TGCAGTGCTAGAGATCCTGCGTACACTGAAGCTTTCTTT.

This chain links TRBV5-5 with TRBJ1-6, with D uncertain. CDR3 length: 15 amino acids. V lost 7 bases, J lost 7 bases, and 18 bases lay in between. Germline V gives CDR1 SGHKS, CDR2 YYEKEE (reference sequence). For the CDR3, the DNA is TGTGCCAGCGTCACGTCGAACGAGATCAATTCACCCCTCCACTTT. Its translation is CASVTSNEINSPLHF.

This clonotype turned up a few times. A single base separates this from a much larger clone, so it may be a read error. The CDR3 nucleotides read TGCGCCAGCAGCTTGGGGACAGTCTCCTACGGGCAGTACTTC. This gives the protein CASSLGTVSYGQYF. V usage is TRBV5-1 and J usage is TRBJ2-4; TRBD1 might be the D (6 bases). The CDR3 length is 14 residues. CDR1 SGHRS and CDR2 YFSETQ come from the germline V gene. V lost 0 bases, J lost 13 bases, and 17 bases lay in between.